This TCR beta chain was found in a study of low-dose radiotherapy and immunotherapy resistance in tumors (dated by TCRdb to the early 2020s). General notes on the study: In Cohort 1, 0.5 Gy per fraction was delivered every 2 weeks, and a total PTV dose of 6.5 Gy was prescribed. Starting on cycle 1 day 1, patients took 300 mg of aspirin by mouth once a day for four cycles. Patients were given nivolumab as a 240 mg flat dose every two weeks and ipilimumab at 1 mg/kg every six weeks, with both drugs delivered intravenously. Eight patients were included in the translational analysis, namely three from the first dose cohort plus the first five from the second dose cohort. Patients in Cohort 2 were given 1 Gy per fraction every two weeks, for a total of 13 Gy across 26 weeks. Cyclophosphamide 200 mg/m2 was administered intravenously every two weeks, one day before each radiation and immunotherapy administration. Trial participants were not randomized into treatment groups.

Relative to germline, V is 0 bases shorter and J is 7 bases shorter, with 16 bases between their ends. There are 15 amino acids in the CDR3, from cysteine to phenylalanine inclusive. The kept DNA is CDR3 alone, 45 bases in frame from the first base. From the germline V gene (reference sequence), CDR1 is DFQATT and CDR2 is SNEGSKA. The sample's time point label, in plain terms: after trial treatment. The sample's treatment or condition, from its label and the paper: LDRT plus nivolumab, ipilimumab, low-dose cyclophosphamide and aspirin (RACIN trial). Donors were enrolled in RACIN, a single-arm phase I dose-escalation trial combining nivolumab, ipilimumab, aspirin, low-dose cyclophosphamide and low-dose radiotherapy. To be eligible, a patient needed to have an advanced solid tumor that was TIL-negative. Sequencing took place on an Illumina HiSeq 2500. To make first-strand cDNA, Superscript III was used along with a set of TRAV- and TRBV-specific primers so that both the TCRalpha and TCRbeta chains were covered. TCRs were amplified with Phusion for approximately 20 PCR cycles using a constant-region primer together with the adapter attached to the V primers. Isolated mRNA was amplified with the MessageAmp II aRNA Amplification Kit, using an approximately 15-hour in vitro transcription at 37°C. The Dynabeads mRNA DIRECT Purification Kit was used to isolate mRNA for TCR sequencing. A second approximately 24-cycle Phusion PCR added indexed Illumina adapters, and products were purified with AMPure XP beads. The authors' analysis ran thus. Using custom Perl scripts, TCR sequences encoding the same protein were pooled, out-of-frame sequences were removed, and the abundance of each clonotype was computed. TCR sequences supported by only a single read were excluded from analysis. Among the metrics used to describe the repertoires were Shannon entropy, Gini index, clonality, richness, and the frequency of TCRs shared between repertoires. TCRdb ran its own pipeline on the public reads, namely fastp trimming at Q25 and MiXCR clone calling, and kept in-frame beta chains. CDR3 protein duplicates are merged, each entry listing the most common genes and DNA. TCRdb's processing, not the authors' own work, is the source of the V and J calls. The sample profile shows under 35,000 distinct CDR3 sequences; approximately 49% of them were found once. The ten top clones hold about 5.7% of the sample.

Comment on this clonotype: No antigen is known for it. No much larger clone exists at a distance of one base, and base qualities are not known.

This TCR was sampled from a male donor with gallbladder cancer. Recombination joined TRBV20-1 with TRBJ2-1, with the D gene not confidently named. The material sequenced was PBMCs, taken after low-dose radiotherapy plus immunotherapy. CDR3 loop: CSARDRRTLGNEQFF. The DNA is as follows: TGCAGTGCTAGAGATCGACGGACCCTGGGAAATGAGCAGTTCTTC.